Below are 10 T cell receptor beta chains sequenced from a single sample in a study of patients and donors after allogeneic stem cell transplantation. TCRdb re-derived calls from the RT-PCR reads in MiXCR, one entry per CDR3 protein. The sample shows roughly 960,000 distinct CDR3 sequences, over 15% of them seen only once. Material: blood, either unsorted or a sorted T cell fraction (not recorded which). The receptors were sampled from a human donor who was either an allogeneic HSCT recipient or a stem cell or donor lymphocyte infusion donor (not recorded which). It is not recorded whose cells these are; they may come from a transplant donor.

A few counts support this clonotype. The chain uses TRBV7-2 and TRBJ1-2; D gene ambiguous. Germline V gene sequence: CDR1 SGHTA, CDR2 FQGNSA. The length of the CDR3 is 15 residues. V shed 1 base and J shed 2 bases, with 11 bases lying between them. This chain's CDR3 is CASSLDAGYNYGYTF. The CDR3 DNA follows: TGTGCCAGCAGCTTAGACGCGGGGTACAACTATGGCTACACCTTC.

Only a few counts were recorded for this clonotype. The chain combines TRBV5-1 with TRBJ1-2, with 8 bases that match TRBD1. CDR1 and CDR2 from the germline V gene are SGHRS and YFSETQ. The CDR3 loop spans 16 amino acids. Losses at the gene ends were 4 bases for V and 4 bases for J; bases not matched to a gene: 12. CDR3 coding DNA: TGCGCCAGCAGCGGCAACGGACAGGGACACTTCTATGGCTACACCTTC. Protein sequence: CASSGNGQGHFYGYTF.

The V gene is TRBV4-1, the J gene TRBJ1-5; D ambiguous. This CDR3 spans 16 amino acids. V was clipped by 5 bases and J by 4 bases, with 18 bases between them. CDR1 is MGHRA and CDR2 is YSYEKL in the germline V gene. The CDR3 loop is CASSSTRGPKNQPQHF. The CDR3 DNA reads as TGCGCCAGCAGCTCGACCCGGGGTCCCAAAAATCAGCCCCAGCATTTT.

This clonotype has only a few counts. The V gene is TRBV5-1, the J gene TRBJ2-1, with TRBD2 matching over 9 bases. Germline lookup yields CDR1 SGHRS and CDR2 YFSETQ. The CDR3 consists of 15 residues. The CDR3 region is CATARVAGEHNEQFF. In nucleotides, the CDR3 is TGCGCGACAGCACGGGTAGCGGGAGAACACAATGAGCAGTTCTTC.

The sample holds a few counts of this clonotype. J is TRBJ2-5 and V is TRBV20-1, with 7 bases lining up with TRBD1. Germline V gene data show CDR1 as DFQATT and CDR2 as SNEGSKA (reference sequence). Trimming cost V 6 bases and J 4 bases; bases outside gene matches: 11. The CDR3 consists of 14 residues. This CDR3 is CSAGDRVGRETQYF. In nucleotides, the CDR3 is TGCAGTGCCGGTGACAGGGTTGGTAGAGAGACCCAGTACTTC.

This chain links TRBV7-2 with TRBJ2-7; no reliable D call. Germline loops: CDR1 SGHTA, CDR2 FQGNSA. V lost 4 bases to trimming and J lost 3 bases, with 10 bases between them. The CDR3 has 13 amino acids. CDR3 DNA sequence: TGTGCCAGCAGCTCCGTTTCCCACTACGAGCAGTACTTC. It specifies CASSSVSHYEQYF.

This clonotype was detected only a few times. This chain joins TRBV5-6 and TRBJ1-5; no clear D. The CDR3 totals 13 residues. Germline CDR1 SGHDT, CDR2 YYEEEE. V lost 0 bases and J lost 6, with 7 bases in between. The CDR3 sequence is CASSLAYSQPQHF. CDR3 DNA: TGTGCCAGCAGCTTGGCTTACAGTCAGCCCCAGCATTTT.

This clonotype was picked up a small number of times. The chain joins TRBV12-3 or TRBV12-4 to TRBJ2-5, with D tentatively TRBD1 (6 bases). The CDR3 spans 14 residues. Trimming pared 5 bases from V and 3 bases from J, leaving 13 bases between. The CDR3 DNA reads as TGTGCCAGCAGTACCACACAGGGTAAAGAGACCCAGTACTTC. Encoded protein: CASSTTQGKETQYF.

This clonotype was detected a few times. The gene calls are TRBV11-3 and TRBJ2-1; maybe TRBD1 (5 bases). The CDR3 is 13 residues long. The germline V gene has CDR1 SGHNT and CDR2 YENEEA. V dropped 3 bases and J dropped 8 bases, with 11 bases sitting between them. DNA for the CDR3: TGTGCCAGCAGCTTTGGACAAAAGGATGAGCAGTTCTTC. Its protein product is CASSFGQKDEQFF.

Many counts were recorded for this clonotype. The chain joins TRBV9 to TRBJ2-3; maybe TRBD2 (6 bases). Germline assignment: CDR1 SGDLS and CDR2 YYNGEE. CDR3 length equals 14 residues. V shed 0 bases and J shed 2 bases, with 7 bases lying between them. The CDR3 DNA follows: TGTGCCAGCAGCGTAGGGGACTTCACAGATACGCAGTATTTT. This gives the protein CASSVGDFTDTQYF.